A single sample is the source of the 30 T cell receptor beta chains below, sequenced in a study of vaccination effects on CD4 cells after COVID-19. TCRdb's table, derived via immunoSEQ multiplex PCR, lists solely in-frame clones and lacks some. The sample has tens of thousands of clones; about 81% are singletons. Pools of viral peptides were used by the ViraFEST assay to expand antigen-specific CD4+ T cells ahead of sequencing. Having been cultured for around ten days, the cells underwent CD4+ T cell isolation. Two doses of either BNT162b2 or mRNA-1273 were given to each participant. These receptors are not linked to any known antigen. This material consisted of CD4+ T cells from PBMCs cultured with HCoV-229E spike peptides, taken after COVID-19 vaccination. These receptors were taken from a human donor who received a COVID-19 vaccine.

The CDR3 sequence: CASSQSTGRGYGYTF. The CDR3, as DNA: TGTGCCAGCAGCCAATCGACAGGGCGAGGCTATGGCTACACCTTC. This chain connects TRBV6-2 or TRBV6-3 to TRBJ1-2; 7 bases match TRBD1. Trimming took 6 bases from V and 4 from J; bases not matched to a gene: 11. The CDR3 spans 15 residues. CDR1 is MNHEY and CDR2 is SVGEGT in the germline V gene.

This clone has just a few counts. The J gene is TRBJ2-5, the V gene TRBV7-9; D ambiguous. Germline V gene data show CDR1 as SEHNR and CDR2 as FQNEAQ (reference sequence). The CDR3 has 14 residues. V lost 1 base, J lost 4 bases, and 10 bases lay in between. The CDR3: CASSLDISLETQYF. CDR3 in DNA: TGTGCCAGCAGCTTAGATATAAGTTTAGAGACCCAGTACTTC.

This clone has only one observation. This CDR3 is CASSIQVSLPPFNEKLFF. Written as DNA, the CDR3 is TGTGCCAGTAGTATTCAAGTATCGCTCCCGCCCTTTAATGAAAAACTGTTTTTT. The chain has TRBV19 and TRBJ1-4; D gene ambiguous. In germline, CDR1 is LNHDA, CDR2 SQIVND (reference sequence). This CDR3 spans 18 amino acids. V lost 3 bases and J lost 4, with 21 bases in between.

The gene calls are TRBV6-5 and TRBJ2-5; no reliable D call. This CDR3 has 11 residues. Trimming shortened V by 8 bases and J by 5 bases, and 9 bases separated the two germline ends. Germline V gene lookup returns CDR1 MNHEY and CDR2 SVGAGI. The CDR3 loop reads CASGVGETQYF. The CDR3 DNA reads TGTGCCAGCGGGGTGGGTGAGACCCAGTACTTC.

The chain employs TRBV10-3 and TRBJ1-2; D remains ambiguous. Germline V CDR1 and CDR2: ENHRY, SYGVKD. CDR3 length: 12 residues. Trimming shortened V by 10 bases and J by 8 bases, and 17 bases separated the two germline ends. DNA of the CDR3: TGTGCCACCCGGGGAGCTGGGCTGGGCTACACCTTC. This gives the protein CATRGAGLGYTF.

The chain uses TRBV2 and TRBJ2-2, with no clear D. Germline assignment: CDR1 SNHLY and CDR2 FYNNEI. Trimming removed 1 base at V and 1 base at J, with 10 bases between. The CDR3 totals 16 residues. CDR3 region: CASSEEGGRNTGELFF. CDR3 in DNA: TGTGCCAGCAGTGAAGAGGGTGGACGGAACACCGGGGAGCTGTTTTTT.

The chain employs TRBV28 and TRBJ2-5; 15 bases fit TRBD2. CDR1 is MDHEN, CDR2 SYDVKM, per germline. The CDR3 sequence is 19 residues long. J gave up 3 bases and V 5 bases, and 13 bases lay outside the gene matches. The CDR3 spells CASSRHPGTSGGTKETQYF. The CDR3 DNA reads as TGTGCCAGCAGTCGCCACCCCGGGACTAGCGGGGGGACAAAAGAGACCCAGTACTTC.

The sample holds one count of this clone. The V call is TRBV11-2, the J call TRBJ2-2, with D possibly being TRBD1 (6 bases). Germline CDR1 SGHAT, CDR2 FQNNGV. The CDR3 consists of 14 residues. Trimming shortened V by 5 bases and J by 1 base, and 8 bases separated the two germline ends. The CDR3 here is CASSPDRNTGELFF. The DNA for the CDR3 is TGTGCCAGCAGCCCGGACAGGAACACCGGGGAGCTGTTTTTT.

V and J are TRBV7-9 and TRBJ1-2; 9 bases are a match to TRBD1. Germline values: CDR1 SEHNR, CDR2 FQNEAQ (reference sequence). The CDR3 spans 14 residues. Trimming removed 5 bases from V and 8 bases from J; junction bases left unmatched: 9. The CDR3 protein is CASSVGPGQGGYTF. DNA of the CDR3: TGTGCCAGCAGCGTAGGCCCGGGACAGGGAGGCTACACCTTC.

The CDR3: CASSSPRGSGNTIYF. CDR3 nucleotide sequence: TGTGCCAGCAGTTCGCCACGGGGGTCTGGAAACACCATATATTTT. The chain employs TRBV28 and TRBJ1-3, with TRBD1 as a possible D gene (5 bases). This CDR3 is built from 15 residues. Trimming took 4 bases from V and 1 from J, leaving 11 bases between them. Germline CDR1 MDHEN, CDR2 SYDVKM.

Only a few counts were recorded for this clone. V gene TRBV2 combines with J gene TRBJ1-5, with 7 bases identical to TRBD1. The CDR3 is 15 amino acids. Germline CDR1 is SNHLY and CDR2 is FYNNEI. With V trimmed by 5 bases and J by 4 bases, 8 bases remained unmatched. The CDR3 sequence: CASSTSRQGNQPQHF. The CDR3 DNA sequence: TGTGCCAGCAGTACCTCCCGACAGGGTAATCAGCCCCAGCATTTT.

The V and J genes are TRBV7-3 and TRBJ2-4, with TRBD2 identical over 7 bases. Germline V lookup: CDR1 SGHTA, CDR2 FQGTGA. This CDR3 has 18 amino acids. The V segment lost 4 bases and the J segment 1 base; nucleotides outside the gene matches: 13. The CDR3 DNA reads as TGTGCCAGCAGCTCCGGGGAGGGGACTCCGGGCGCCAAAAACATTCAGTACTTC. Translating gives CASSSGEGTPGAKNIQYF.

The chain links TRBV6-2 or TRBV6-3 to TRBJ1-1; the D gene is possibly TRBD1 (5 bases). Germline V gene lookup returns CDR1 MNHEY and CDR2 SVGEGT. This CDR3 comprises 16 residues. V gave up 0 bases and J gave up 2 bases, with 13 bases separating them. The CDR3 loop reads CASSYSNGRVNTEAFF. The CDR3 nucleotides are TGTGCCAGCAGTTACTCGAACGGCAGGGTAAACACTGAAGCTTTCTTT.

The V and J genes are TRBV10-2 and TRBJ1-4, with 7 bases aligning to TRBD1. From germline, CDR1 is WSHSY and CDR2 SAAADI. Unmatched junction bases numbered 6, after V lost 6 bases and J lost 8 bases. The CDR3 extends over 13 amino acids. CDR3 bases: TGCGCCAGCAGAGCAACAGGGGTCGAAAAACTGTTTTTT. It specifies CASRATGVEKLFF.

The chain uses TRBV5-1 and TRBJ2-3; 12 positions match TRBD2. The CDR3 runs 16 residues. V dropped 4 bases and J dropped 3; count of bases not matched to a gene: 6. Germline CDR1 is SGHRS and CDR2 is YFSETQ. The CDR3 spells CASSPLGLAGTDTQYF. Here the CDR3 DNA reads TGCGCCAGCAGCCCACTCGGACTAGCGGGGACAGATACGCAGTATTTT.

The rearrangement joins TRBV9 to TRBJ2-2; D perhaps matches TRBD1 (5 bases). This CDR3 is built from 16 residues. The germline gives CDR1 SGDLS, CDR2 YYNGEE. V was clipped by 0 bases and J by 4 bases, with 13 bases between them. The CDR3 sequence is CASSVAIRVSTGELFF. CDR3 DNA sequence: TGTGCCAGCAGCGTAGCTATCAGGGTTTCCACCGGGGAGCTGTTTTTT.

This clone showed up just a few times. V and J are TRBV6-5 and TRBJ1-2, with TRBD1 identical over 7 bases. The CDR3 has 15 amino acids. The V and J ends lost 2 bases and 6 bases, in that order; junction bases with no gene match: 9. Germline CDR1 reads MNHEY; CDR2 reads SVGAGI. CDR3: CASSYDSNRGNGYTF. The CDR3 nucleotides read TGTGCCAGCAGTTACGATTCGAACAGGGGAAATGGCTACACCTTC.

This rearrangement joins TRBV27 to TRBJ2-3, with D uncertain. Trimming stripped 2 bases from V and 1 base from J, with 4 bases between. Germline CDR1 is MNHEY and CDR2 is SMNVEV (reference sequence). CDR3 length: 13 amino acids. CDR3 nucleotides: TGTGCCAGCAGTTTAAGGGGCACAGATACGCAGTATTTT. Translated: CASSLRGTDTQYF.

This clone was seen once. V and J are TRBV29-1 and TRBJ1-1; D remains unclear. V was cut by 7 bases and J by 3 bases, with 15 bases left in between. The CDR3 contains 13 residues. Germline lookup yields CDR1 SQVTM and CDR2 ANQGSEA. CDR3 sequence: CSARTASDTEAFF. The CDR3 nucleotides are TGCAGCGCCCGAACAGCCTCTGACACTGAAGCTTTCTTT.

V usage is TRBV15 and J usage is TRBJ1-5; D remains ambiguous. The V gene lost 0 bases and the J gene lost 3 bases, with 6 bases spanning the gap. This CDR3 is 14 amino acids long. Germline CDR1 and CDR2: LNHNV and YYDKDF (reference sequence). The CDR3 protein is CATSREVVNQPQHF. The CDR3 nucleotides are TGTGCCACCAGCAGAGAGGTAGTCAATCAGCCCCAGCATTTT.

The chain combines TRBV20-1 with TRBJ1-4, with 7 bases fitting TRBD1. The germline CDR1 and CDR2 sequences are DFQATT and SNEGSKA (reference sequence). Germline trimming cut 3 bases from V and 7 bases from J; bases unmatched to any gene: 2. The CDR3 runs 12 residues. The CDR3 sequence is CSASTGVEKLFF. CDR3 DNA sequence: TGCAGTGCTAGTACAGGGGTTGAAAAACTGTTTTTT.

This rearrangement joins TRBV4-1 to TRBJ2-2; 12 nucleotides align to TRBD1. V was pared by 3 bases and J by 6 bases, with 8 bases of the junction left unmatched. The CDR3 consists of 17 residues. CDR1 and CDR2 (germline): MGHRA, YSYEKL. The CDR3 loop reads CASSHIRDRGLAGELFF. The CDR3 region has the DNA TGCGCCAGCAGCCATATCCGGGACAGGGGGCTCGCCGGGGAGCTGTTTTTT.

The chain employs TRBV5-1 and TRBJ2-2, with a weak D call TRBD1 (6 bases). V dropped 4 bases and J dropped 4 bases, with 17 bases sitting between them. This CDR3 region has 16 residues. The germline CDR1 and CDR2 sequences are SGHRS and YFSETQ. CDR3 sequence: CASSLLTGFGTGELFF. The CDR3 DNA reads TGCGCCAGCAGCCTACTTACAGGGTTCGGCACCGGGGAGCTGTTTTTT.

This clone was recorded only once. The V gene is TRBV12-3 or TRBV12-4, the J gene TRBJ2-3; 8 bases align to TRBD2. Trimming took 1 base from V and 9 from J; bases not matched to a gene: 3. The CDR3 is 13 residues long. The CDR3 sequence: CASSLGVAGTQYF. The CDR3 bases are TGTGCCAGCAGTTTAGGGGTAGCGGGGACGCAGTATTTT.

The chain uses TRBV9 and TRBJ2-3, with D hard to call. CDR3 size: 14 residues. Trimming took off 0 bases at V and 2 bases at J, with 7 bases between the two ends. Germline V CDR1 and CDR2: SGDLS, YYNGEE. CDR3 amino acids: CASSVETYTDTQYF. DNA of the CDR3: TGTGCCAGCAGCGTAGAGACCTACACAGATACGCAGTATTTT. The variable domain in full, completed from reference TRBV9 and TRBJ2-3, reads DSGVTQTPKHLITATGQRVTLRCSPRSGDLSVYWYQQSLDQGLQFLIQYYNGEERAKGNILERFSAQQFPDLHSELNLSSLELGDSALYFCASSVETYTDTQYFGPGTRLTVL.

This chain joins TRBV2 and TRBJ2-1; TRBD1 is a possible D gene (6 bases). V shed 5 bases and J shed 6 bases, with 14 bases lying between them. Germline CDR1 is SNHLY and CDR2 is FYNNEI. This CDR3 spans 14 amino acids. The CDR3 protein is CASSIGQSRNEQFF. The CDR3 nucleotides are TGTGCCAGCAGTATCGGACAGTCCCGCAATGAGCAGTTCTTC.

The V call is TRBV5-6, the J call TRBJ2-5, with D maybe TRBD1 (5 bases). The CDR3 is made up of 13 amino acids. Deletions cut 0 bases from V and 3 bases from J, with 6 bases between. The germline gives CDR1 SGHDT, CDR2 YYEEEE. CDR3 coding DNA: TGTGCCAGCAGCTTGGACAGGAAAGAGACCCAGTACTTC. It codes for CASSLDRKETQYF.

The V gene is TRBV24-1, the J gene TRBJ1-1, with TRBD1 matching over 8 bases. Germline CDR1 is KGHDR and CDR2 is SFDVKD. V lost 5 bases and J lost 1; bases outside the gene matches: 5. The length of the CDR3 is 15 residues. Written as DNA, the CDR3 is TGTGCCACCAGTGGGCGGACAGGGTCGAACACTGAAGCTTTCTTT. Its translation: CATSGRTGSNTEAFF.

This chain uses TRBV7-2 with TRBJ1-6; no clear D. CDR3 length: 11 amino acids. The ends were cut back, 0 bases at V and 10 bases at J, with 1 base in the middle. Germline assignment: CDR1 SGHTA and CDR2 FQGNSA. This chain's CDR3 is CASSLASPLHF. The CDR3 DNA sequence: TGTGCCAGCAGCTTAGCCTCACCCCTCCACTTT. Drawing the rest from reference TRBV7-2 and TRBJ1-6, the complete variable domain is GAGVSQSPSNKVTEKGKDVELRCDPISGHTALYWYRQSLGQGLEFLIYFQGNSAPDKSGLPSDRFSAERTGGSVSTLTIQRTQQEDSAVYLCASSLASPLHFGNGTRLTVT.

The chain joins TRBV6-4 to TRBJ1-1; maybe TRBD1 (6 bases). Trimming left V 6 bases short and J 5 bases short, with 16 bases between. CDR3 length equals 14 residues. Germline-derived CDR1 and CDR2 are MRHNA and SNTAGT. CDR3 region: CASSPQGGGTEAFF. DNA of the CDR3: TGTGCCAGCAGCCCACAGGGAGGCGGAACTGAAGCTTTCTTT.